The sequence of this T cell receptor (beta chain) was determined in a study of breast tumors, draining lymph nodes, adjacent tissues listed by TCRdb under 2016. Study-level background: In breast cancer patients, the study compared the TCR beta repertoires of tumor, adjacent nontumor tissue and axillary lymph nodes. In human breast cancer, the study set out to evaluate how tumor, surrounding tissue and draining lymph node repertoires relate to one another and whether T cells may move between these sites. The full study reports these points: A scenario in which most tumor T cells derive from the lymph node and then expand within tumor tissue was judged to be consistent with the data. The similarity between tumor and nontumor tissue repertoires was significantly greater in luminal-like breast cancer than in basal-like breast cancer. Tumor T-cell repertoires showed less diversity than lymph node repertoires and more diversity than nontumor tissue repertoires, and tumor T-cell repertoires showed preferential V and J gene usage. Rather than being directly demonstrated, the conclusion that tumor T cells originate in lymph nodes was presented as consistent with a hypothesis.

The sample was run on an Illumina HiSeq 2000. Multiplex PCR amplification was used to build the TCR beta chain libraries. High-throughput sequencing was used to analyze the amplified TCR beta chain products. TCRdb redid the processing of the public reads, applying fastp at Q25 and MiXCR, and retained in-frame beta chains. CDR3 protein duplicates are merged, each entry listing the most common genes and DNA. The sample table lists about 21,000 distinct CDR3 sequences, approximately 32% of them with a count of one. The ten top clones hold 11% of the sample. This clonotype was detected ten times or more. The clone's antigen remains unknown. Base quality data are lacking; no much larger clone is found one base away. From its cysteine to its phenylalanine, the CDR3 spans 13 amino acids. Only the CDR3 DNA is retained, 39 bases long and in frame from the first base. The germline ends are 4 bases apart after V is trimmed by 0 bases and J by 3 bases. CDR1 is given as SGHAT and CDR2 as FQNNGV, both from the germline V gene.

Sample: breast tumor tissue. This TCR derives from a female donor with breast cancer. Some clones in this sample may be carry-over from other donors' samples. The rearrangement combines TRBV11-2 with TRBJ2-3, with the D gene not clear enough to name. CDR3 loop: CASSLDPTDTQYF. The DNA sequence is given as TGTGCCAGCAGCTTAGATCCAACAGATACGCAGTATTTT.